This entry lists 7 T cell receptor beta chains sequenced from one sample in a study. TRBV12-4/TRBJ1-2 clonotypes were amplified with adaptor-ligated barcode primers. TCRdb independently ran MiXCR on the multiplex PCR reads; one entry per CDR3 protein. The sample shows 700 to 850 distinct CDR3 sequences, 25% to 30% of them seen only once. Sequencing was performed on memory CD4+ T cells sorted from blood. Subset here: memory CD4+ T cells, CD4+CD45RO+CD25-. The receptor source for this set is a female donor with breast cancer.

This clonotype is large in the sample. J is TRBJ1-2 and V is TRBV12-3 or TRBV12-4, with D hard to call. Deletions cut 3 bases from V and 1 base from J, with 6 bases between. The CDR3 covers 13 residues. CDR3 nucleotide sequence: TGTGCCAGCAGTTTGCAAATTAACTATGGCTACACCTTC. It translates to CASSLQINYGYTF.

In DNA form, the CDR3 reads TGTGCCAGCAGCGGCCGGGACAGACCTTACTATGGCTACACCTTC. It is translated as CASSGRDRPYYGYTF. The V call is TRBV12-3 or TRBV12-4, the J call TRBJ1-2; 7 bases map to TRBD1. The trim removed 6 bases at V and 3 bases at J, leaving 10 bases unmatched. The CDR3 consists of 15 residues.

This clonotype ranks as large. V is TRBV12-3 or TRBV12-4 and J is TRBJ1-2; D might be TRBD1 (6 bases). The CDR3 is made up of 14 amino acids. V was clipped by 7 bases and J by 5 bases, with 17 bases between them. The CDR3 region has the DNA TGTGCCAGCACCACCACGGGGACAAGTTATGGCTACACCTTC. Translated: CASTTTGTSYGYTF.

By proportion, this clonotype is large. The gene calls are TRBV12-3 or TRBV12-4 and TRBJ1-2; the D gene is possibly TRBD1 (6 bases). CDR3 length: 13 amino acids. Deletions cut 5 bases from V and 7 bases from J, with 14 bases between. The CDR3: CASSGIRGGGYTF. Written as DNA, the CDR3 is TGTGCCAGCAGTGGAATCAGGGGAGGTGGCTACACCTTC.

By share of the sample, this clonotype is medium-sized. This rearrangement joins TRBV12-3 or TRBV12-4 to TRBJ1-2; tentative D call: TRBD1 (5 bases). The CDR3 runs to 15 residues. The V gene lost 3 bases and the J gene lost 6 bases, with 17 bases spanning the gap. CDR3 bases: TGTGCCAGCAGTTTTGGGGACTCAGGGCTCCATGGCTACACCTTC. Amino acid sequence: CASSFGDSGLHGYTF.

This clonotype counts as medium-sized. The rearrangement links TRBV12-3 or TRBV12-4 to TRBJ1-2, with unresolved D. V dropped 1 base and J dropped 6 bases, with 6 bases sitting between them. There are 12 residues in the CDR3. The CDR3 nucleotides are TGTGCCAGCAGTTTAGTCGGGGATGGCTACACCTTC. Encoded protein: CASSLVGDGYTF.

By its share, this clonotype is large. The gene calls are TRBV12-3 or TRBV12-4 and TRBJ1-2; 9 positions agree with TRBD1. The CDR3 totals 13 residues. With 3 bases clipped from V and 7 bases from J, the junction kept 3 bases outside the gene matches. CDR3: CASSFRDRAGYTF. Written as DNA, the CDR3 is TGTGCCAGCAGTTTCCGGGACAGGGCTGGCTACACCTTC.